Detailed here is one T cell receptor (beta chain). The CDR3 extends over 11 amino acids. Germline V gene data show CDR1 as SGHRS and CDR2 as YFSETQ. Trimming removed 4 bases at V and 4 bases at J, with 6 bases between. TCRdb passed the 5' RACE reads through MiXCR, listing each CDR3 protein once. In the table there are about 40,000 distinct CDR3 sequences, about 32% of which are singletons. The sample consisted of tumor-infiltrating memory CD4+ T cells sorted from the breast tumor. Subset: memory CD4+ T cells, CD4+CD45RO+CD25-. V and J are TRBV5-1 and TRBJ2-7, with D perhaps assigned TRBD1 or TRBD2 (5 bases each). This receptor was identified in a female donor with breast cancer. CDR3 nucleotides: TGCGCCAGCAGCGAGGGGTACGAGCAGTACTTC. Translated: CASSEGYEQYF.